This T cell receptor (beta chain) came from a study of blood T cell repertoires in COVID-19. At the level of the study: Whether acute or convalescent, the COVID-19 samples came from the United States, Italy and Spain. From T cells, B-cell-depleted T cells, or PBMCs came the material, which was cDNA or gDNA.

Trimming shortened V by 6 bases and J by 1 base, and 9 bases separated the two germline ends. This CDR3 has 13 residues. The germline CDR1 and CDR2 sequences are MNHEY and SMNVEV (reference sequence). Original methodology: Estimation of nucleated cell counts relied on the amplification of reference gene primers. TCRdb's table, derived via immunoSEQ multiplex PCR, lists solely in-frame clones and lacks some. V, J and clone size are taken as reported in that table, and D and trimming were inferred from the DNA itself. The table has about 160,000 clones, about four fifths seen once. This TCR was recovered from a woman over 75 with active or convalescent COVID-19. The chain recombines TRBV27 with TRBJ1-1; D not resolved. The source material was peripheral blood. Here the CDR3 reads CASSHRRNTEAFF. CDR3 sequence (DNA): TGTGCCAGCAGCCACCGGAGGAACACTGAAGCTTTCTTT.